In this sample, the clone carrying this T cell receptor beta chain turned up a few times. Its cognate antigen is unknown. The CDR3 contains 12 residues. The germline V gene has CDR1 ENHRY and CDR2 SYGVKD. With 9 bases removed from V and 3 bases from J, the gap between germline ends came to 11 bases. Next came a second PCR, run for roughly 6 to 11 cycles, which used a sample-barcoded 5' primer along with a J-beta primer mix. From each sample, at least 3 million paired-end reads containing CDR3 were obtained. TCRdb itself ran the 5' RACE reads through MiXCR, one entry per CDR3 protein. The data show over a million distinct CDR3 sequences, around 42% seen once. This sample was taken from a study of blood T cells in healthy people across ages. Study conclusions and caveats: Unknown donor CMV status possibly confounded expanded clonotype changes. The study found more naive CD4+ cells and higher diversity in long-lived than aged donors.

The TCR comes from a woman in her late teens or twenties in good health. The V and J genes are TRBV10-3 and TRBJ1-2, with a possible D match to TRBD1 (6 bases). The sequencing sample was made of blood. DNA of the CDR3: TGTGCCATTGGCGCAGGGGACTATGGCTACACCTTC. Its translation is CAIGAGDYGYTF.